A single count supports the clone carrying this T cell receptor beta chain. These data originate in a study of cytomegalovirus exposure and HLA in healthy donors. The donors were members of the roughly 120-subject validation cohort (separate from the roughly 660-subject first cohort). This table comes from immunoSEQ multiplex PCR, and its TCRdb copy is limited to in-frame clones, with some not included. The repertoire holds 120,000 to 150,000 clones, with almost 85% as singletons. The CDR3 is 14 residues long. CDR1 and CDR2 from the germline V gene are LGHNT and FRNRAP. Trimming cost V 7 bases and J 8 bases, with 18 bases left between them.

The sequenced material came from PBMCs. The genes are TRBV12-5 and TRBJ2-1; possibly TRBD2 for D (5 bases). This TCR was recovered from a woman under 40 in good health and CMV-seronegative. The CDR3 reads CASAFGIQYDEQFF. The DNA for the CDR3 is TGTGCTAGTGCCTTCGGGATACAATACGATGAGCAGTTCTTC.